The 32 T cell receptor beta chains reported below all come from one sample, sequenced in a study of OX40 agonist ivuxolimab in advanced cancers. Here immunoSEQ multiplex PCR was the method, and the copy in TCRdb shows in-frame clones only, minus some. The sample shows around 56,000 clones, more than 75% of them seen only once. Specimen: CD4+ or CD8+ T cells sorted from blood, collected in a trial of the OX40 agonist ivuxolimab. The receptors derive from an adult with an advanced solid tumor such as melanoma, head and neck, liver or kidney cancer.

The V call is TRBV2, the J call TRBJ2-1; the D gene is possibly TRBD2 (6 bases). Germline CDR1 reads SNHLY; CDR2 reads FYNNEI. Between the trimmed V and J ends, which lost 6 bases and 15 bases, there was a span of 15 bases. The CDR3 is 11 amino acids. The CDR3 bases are TGTGCCAGCAGCCGGGACTCTCGGGGGTTCTTC. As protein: CASSRDSRGFF.

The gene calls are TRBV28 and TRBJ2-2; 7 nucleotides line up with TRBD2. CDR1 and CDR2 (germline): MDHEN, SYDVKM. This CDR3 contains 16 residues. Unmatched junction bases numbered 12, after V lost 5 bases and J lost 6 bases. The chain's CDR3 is CASSTHLLAVSGELFF. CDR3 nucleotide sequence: TGTGCCAGCAGTACCCACCTCCTAGCGGTATCCGGGGAGCTGTTTTTT.

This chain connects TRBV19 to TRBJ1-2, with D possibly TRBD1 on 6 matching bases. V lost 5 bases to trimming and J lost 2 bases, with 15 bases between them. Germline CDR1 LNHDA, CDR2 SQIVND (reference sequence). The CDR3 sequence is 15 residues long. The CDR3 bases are TGTGCCAGTAGTGGACTGGACAGTAGAAACTATGGCTACACCTTC. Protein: CASSGLDSRNYGYTF.

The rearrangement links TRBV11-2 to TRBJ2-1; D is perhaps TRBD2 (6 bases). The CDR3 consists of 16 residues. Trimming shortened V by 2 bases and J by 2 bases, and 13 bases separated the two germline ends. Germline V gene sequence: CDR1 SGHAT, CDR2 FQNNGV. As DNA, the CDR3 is TGTGCCAGCAGCTTACGCTTAGCGGAACCCTACAATGAGCAGTTCTTC. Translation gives CASSLRLAEPYNEQFF.

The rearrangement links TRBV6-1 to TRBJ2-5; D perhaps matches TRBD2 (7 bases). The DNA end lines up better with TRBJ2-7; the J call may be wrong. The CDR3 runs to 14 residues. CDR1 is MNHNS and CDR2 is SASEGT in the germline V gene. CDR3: CASSEGGGGDEQYF. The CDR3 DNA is TGTGCCAGCAGTGAGGGAGGAGGGGGGGACGAGCAGTACTTC.

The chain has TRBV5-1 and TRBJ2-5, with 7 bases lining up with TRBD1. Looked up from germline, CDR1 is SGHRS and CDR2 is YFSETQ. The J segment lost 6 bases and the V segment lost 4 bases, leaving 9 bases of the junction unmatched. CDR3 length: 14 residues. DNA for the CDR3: TGCGCCAGCAGCCCAGGGACAGAGGGGCAGACCCAGTACTTC. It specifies CASSPGTEGQTQYF.

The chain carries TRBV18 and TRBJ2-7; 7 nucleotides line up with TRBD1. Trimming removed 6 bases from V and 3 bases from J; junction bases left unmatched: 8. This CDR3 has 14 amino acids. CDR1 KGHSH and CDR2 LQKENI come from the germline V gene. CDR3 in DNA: TGTGCCAGCTCCCGACAGGGTTCGGTCTACGAGCAGTACTTC. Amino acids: CASSRQGSVYEQYF. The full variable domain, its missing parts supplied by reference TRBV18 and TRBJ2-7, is NAGVMQNPRHLVRRRGQEARLRCSPMKGHSHVYWYRQLPEEGLKFMVYLQKENIIDESGMPKERFSAEFPKEGPSILRIQQVVRGDSAAYFCASSRQGSVYEQYFGPGTRLTVT.

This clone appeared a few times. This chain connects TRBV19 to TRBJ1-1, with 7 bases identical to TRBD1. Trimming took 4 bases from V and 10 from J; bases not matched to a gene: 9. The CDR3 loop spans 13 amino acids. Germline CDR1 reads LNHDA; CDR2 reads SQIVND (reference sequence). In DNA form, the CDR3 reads TGTGCCAGTAGTACAACAGGGGATGGTATAGCTTTCTTT. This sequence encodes CASSTTGDGIAFF.

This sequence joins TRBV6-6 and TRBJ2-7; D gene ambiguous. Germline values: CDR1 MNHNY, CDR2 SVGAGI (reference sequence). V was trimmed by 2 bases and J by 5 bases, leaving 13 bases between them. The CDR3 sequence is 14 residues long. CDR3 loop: CASSYQVRSHEQYF. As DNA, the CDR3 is TGTGCCAGCAGTTACCAGGTCAGGTCCCACGAGCAGTACTTC.

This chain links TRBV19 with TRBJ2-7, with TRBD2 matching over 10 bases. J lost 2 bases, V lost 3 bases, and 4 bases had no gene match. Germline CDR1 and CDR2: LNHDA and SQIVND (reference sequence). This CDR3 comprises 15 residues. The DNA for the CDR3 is TGTGCCAGTAGTATGGTTGGGACTAGCGCCTACGAGCAGTACTTC. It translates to CASSMVGTSAYEQYF.

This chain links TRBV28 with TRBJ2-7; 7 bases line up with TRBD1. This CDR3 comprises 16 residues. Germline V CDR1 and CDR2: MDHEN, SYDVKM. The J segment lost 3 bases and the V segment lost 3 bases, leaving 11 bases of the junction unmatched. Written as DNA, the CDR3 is TGTGCCAGCAGTTTCTCGGTAGGGGGCGCACACTACGAGCAGTACTTC. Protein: CASSFSVGGAHYEQYF.

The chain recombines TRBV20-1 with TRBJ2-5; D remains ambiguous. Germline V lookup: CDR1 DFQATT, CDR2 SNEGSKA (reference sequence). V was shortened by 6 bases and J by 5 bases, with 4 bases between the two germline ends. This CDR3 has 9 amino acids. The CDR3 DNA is TGCAGTGCCCGGGAGACCCAGTACTTC. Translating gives CSARETQYF.

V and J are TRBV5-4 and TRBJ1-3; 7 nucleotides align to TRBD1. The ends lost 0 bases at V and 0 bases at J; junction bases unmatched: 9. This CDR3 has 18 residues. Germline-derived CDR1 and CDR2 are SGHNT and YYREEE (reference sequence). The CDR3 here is CASSLARGGRFSGNTIYF. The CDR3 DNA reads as TGTGCCAGCAGCTTGGCCAGGGGGGGGCGCTTCTCTGGAAACACCATATATTTT.

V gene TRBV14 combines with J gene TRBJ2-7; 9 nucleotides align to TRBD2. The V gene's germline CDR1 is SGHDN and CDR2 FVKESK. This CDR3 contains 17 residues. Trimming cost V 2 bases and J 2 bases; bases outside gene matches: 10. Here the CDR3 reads CASSQLWLAGETYEQYF. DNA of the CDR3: TGTGCCAGCAGCCAATTGTGGTTAGCGGGAGAAACCTACGAGCAGTACTTC.

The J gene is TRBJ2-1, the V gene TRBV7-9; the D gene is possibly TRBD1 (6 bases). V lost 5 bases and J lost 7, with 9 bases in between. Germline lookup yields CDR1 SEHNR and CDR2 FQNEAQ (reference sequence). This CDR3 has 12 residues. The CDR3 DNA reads TGTGCCAGCAGCCCACAGGGAAATGAGCAGTTCTTC. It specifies CASSPQGNEQFF.

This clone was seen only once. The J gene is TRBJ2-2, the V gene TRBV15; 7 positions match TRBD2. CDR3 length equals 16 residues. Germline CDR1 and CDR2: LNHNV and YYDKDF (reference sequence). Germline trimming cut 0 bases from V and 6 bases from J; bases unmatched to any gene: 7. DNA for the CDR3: TGTGCCACCAGCAGAGATGGCGGGAGAGTCTCCGGGGAGCTGTTTTTT. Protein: CATSRDGGRVSGELFF.

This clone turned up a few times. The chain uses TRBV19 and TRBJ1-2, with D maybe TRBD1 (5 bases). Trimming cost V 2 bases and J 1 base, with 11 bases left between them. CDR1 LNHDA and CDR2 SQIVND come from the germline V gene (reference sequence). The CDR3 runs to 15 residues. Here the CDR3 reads CASSITLTVNYGYTF. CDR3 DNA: TGTGCCAGTAGTATAACCTTGACAGTTAACTATGGCTACACCTTC. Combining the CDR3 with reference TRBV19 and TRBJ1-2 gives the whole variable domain DGGITQSPKYLFRKEGQNVTLSCEQNLNHDAMYWYRQDPGQGLRLIYYSQIVNDFQKGDIAEGYSVSREKKESFPLTVTSAQKNPTAFYLCASSITLTVNYGYTFGSGTRLTVV.

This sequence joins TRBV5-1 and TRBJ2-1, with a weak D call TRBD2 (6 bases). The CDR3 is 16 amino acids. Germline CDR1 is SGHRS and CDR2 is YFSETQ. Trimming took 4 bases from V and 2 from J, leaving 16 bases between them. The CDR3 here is CASSRREGLAYNEQFF. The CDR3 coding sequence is TGCGCCAGCAGCCGGAGGGAAGGGCTAGCCTACAATGAGCAGTTCTTC.

For the CDR3, the DNA is TGTGCCATCGGCGTCGCCGGGGGCCGGTACGAGCAGTACTTC. Amino acid sequence: CAIGVAGGRYEQYF. This rearrangement joins TRBV10-3 to TRBJ2-7; TRBD1 or TRBD2 may be the D gene (6 bases each). Trimming removed 8 bases at V and 4 bases at J, with 18 bases between. The CDR3 length is 14 residues. CDR1 is ENHRY, CDR2 SYGVKD, per germline.

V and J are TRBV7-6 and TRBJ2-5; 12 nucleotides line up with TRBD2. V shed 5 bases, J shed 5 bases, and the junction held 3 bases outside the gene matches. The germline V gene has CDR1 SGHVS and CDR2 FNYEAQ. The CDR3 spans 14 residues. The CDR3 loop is CASSPSGGAETQYF. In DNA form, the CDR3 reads TGTGCCAGCAGCCCTAGCGGGGGGGCGGAGACCCAGTACTTC.

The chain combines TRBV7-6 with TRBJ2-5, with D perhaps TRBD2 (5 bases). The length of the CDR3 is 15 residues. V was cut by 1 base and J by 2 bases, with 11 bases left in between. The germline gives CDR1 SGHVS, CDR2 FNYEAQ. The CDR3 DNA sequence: TGTGCCAGCAGCTTAGTTGACGGGGAGCAAGAGACCCAGTACTTC. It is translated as CASSLVDGEQETQYF. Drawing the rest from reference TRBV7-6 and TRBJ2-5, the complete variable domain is GAGVSQSPRYKVTKRGQDVALRCDPISGHVSLYWYRQALGQGPEFLTYFNYEAQQDKSGLPNDRFSAERPEGSISTLTIQRTEQRDSAMYRCASSLVDGEQETQYFGPGTRLLVL.

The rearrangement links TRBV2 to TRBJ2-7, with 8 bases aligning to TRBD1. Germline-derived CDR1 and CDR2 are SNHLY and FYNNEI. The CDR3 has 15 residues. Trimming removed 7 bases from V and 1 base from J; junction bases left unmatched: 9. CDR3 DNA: TGTGCCAGCACAAAAGGGCAGGGGGCATCCTACGAGCAGTACTTC. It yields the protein CASTKGQGASYEQYF.

DNA for the CDR3: TGTGCCAGCTCACAAGACAGCTCTGGAAACACCATATATTTT. Translating it yields CASSQDSSGNTIYF. The gene calls are TRBV18 and TRBJ1-3, with a possible D match to TRBD1 (5 bases). CDR3 size: 14 residues. Germline V gene data show CDR1 as KGHSH and CDR2 as LQKENI. V was cut by 4 bases and J by 0 bases, with 7 bases left in between. Filled out from reference TRBV18 and TRBJ1-3, the complete variable domain reads NAGVMQNPRHLVRRRGQEARLRCSPMKGHSHVYWYRQLPEEGLKFMVYLQKENIIDESGMPKERFSAEFPKEGPSILRIQQVVRGDSAAYFCASSQDSSGNTIYFGEGSWLTVV.

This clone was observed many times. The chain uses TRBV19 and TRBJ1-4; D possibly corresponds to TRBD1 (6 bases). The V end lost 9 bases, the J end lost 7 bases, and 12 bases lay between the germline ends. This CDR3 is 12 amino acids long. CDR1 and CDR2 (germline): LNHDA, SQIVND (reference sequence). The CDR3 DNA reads TGTGCCAGACCTAGGGACACTGAAAAACTGTTTTTT. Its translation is CARPRDTEKLFF.

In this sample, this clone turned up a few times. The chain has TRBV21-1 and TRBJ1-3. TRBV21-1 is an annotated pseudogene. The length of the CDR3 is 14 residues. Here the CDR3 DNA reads TGTGCCAGCAGGATTGGACGGGGGATATACACCATATATTTT. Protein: CASRIGRGIYTIYF.

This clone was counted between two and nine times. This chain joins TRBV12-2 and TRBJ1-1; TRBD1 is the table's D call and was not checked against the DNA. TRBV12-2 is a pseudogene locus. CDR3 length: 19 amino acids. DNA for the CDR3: TGTGCAAGTCGCGCAACTTCGGCCGGACCGAGGGGGATGAACACTGAAGCTTTCTTT. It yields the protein CASRATSAGPRGMNTEAFF.

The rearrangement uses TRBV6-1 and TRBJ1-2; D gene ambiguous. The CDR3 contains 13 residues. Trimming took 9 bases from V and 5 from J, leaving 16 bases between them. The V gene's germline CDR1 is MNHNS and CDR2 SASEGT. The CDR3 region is CASMADGPYGYTF. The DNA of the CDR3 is TGTGCCAGTATGGCCGACGGTCCATATGGCTACACCTTC.

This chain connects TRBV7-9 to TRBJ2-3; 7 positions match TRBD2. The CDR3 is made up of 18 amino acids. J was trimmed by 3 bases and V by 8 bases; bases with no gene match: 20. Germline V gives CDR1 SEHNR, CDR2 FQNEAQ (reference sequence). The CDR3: CASGRGDFGSGITDTQYF. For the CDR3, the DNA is TGTGCCAGCGGCCGGGGAGATTTTGGAAGCGGGATAACAGATACGCAGTATTTT.

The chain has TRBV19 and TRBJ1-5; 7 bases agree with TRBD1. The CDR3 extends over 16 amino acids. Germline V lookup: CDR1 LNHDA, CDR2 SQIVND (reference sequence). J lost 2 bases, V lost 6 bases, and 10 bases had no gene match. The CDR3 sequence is CASSPQGGWGNQPQHF. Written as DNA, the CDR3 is TGTGCCAGTAGCCCACAAGGGGGCTGGGGCAATCAGCCCCAGCATTTT. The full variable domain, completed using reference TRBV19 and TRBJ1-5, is DGGITQSPKYLFRKEGQNVTLSCEQNLNHDAMYWYRQDPGQGLRLIYYSQIVNDFQKGDIAEGYSVSREKKESFPLTVTSAQKNPTAFYLCASSPQGGWGNQPQHFGDGTRLSIL.

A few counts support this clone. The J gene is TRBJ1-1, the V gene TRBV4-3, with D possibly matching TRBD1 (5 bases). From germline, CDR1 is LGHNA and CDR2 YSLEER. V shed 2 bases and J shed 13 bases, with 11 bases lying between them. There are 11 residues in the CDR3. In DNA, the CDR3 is TGCGCCAGCAGCCAAAATAACAGGTTTTTCTTT. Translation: CASSQNNRFFF.

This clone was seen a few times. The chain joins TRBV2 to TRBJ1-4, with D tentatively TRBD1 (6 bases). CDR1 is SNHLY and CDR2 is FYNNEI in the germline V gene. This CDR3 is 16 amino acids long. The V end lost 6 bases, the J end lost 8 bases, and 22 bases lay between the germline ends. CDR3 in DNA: TGTGCCAGCAGCCCCCTGATGGGGGCCTCAAGGGAAAAACTGTTTTTT. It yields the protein CASSPLMGASREKLFF.

CDR3 region: CASSSGAGELFF. The CDR3 nucleotides are TGTGCCAGCAGCTCTGGGGCCGGGGAGCTGTTTTTT. The chain has TRBV11-2 and TRBJ2-2; D call uncertain. CDR3 length equals 12 residues. Deletions cut 4 bases from V and 6 bases from J, with 6 bases between. Germline V CDR1 and CDR2: SGHAT, FQNNGV.